This T cell receptor beta chain was documented in a study of a mutant IDH1 vaccine in newly diagnosed glioma. General study findings and limits: Immune responses arising from the vaccine appeared in about 93% of patients. With respect to changes in top peripheral T cell clonotypes, pseudoprogression seemed unrelated.

This clone was detected once. Its antigen is not identified. The data were produced by immunoSEQ multiplex PCR, yet TCRdb's version contains in-frame clones alone and is incomplete. This table has fewer than 45,000 clones, 60% to 80% appearing once. Stated time point: baseline, week 1 (first vaccination visit). Stated treatment: pre-vaccination baseline after standard-of-care therapy. V lost 3 bases, J lost 0 bases, and 7 bases stayed unmatched. The CDR3 sequence is 18 residues long. Germline V CDR1 and CDR2: KGHSH, LQKENI. The chain couples TRBV18 to TRBJ1-4, with 10 positions matching TRBD1. The TCR comes from a man aged 40-50 years with glioma. Some clones in this sample may be carry-over from other donors' samples. Material: PBMCs, obtained from a glioma patient treated with radiotherapy, temozolomide or both. The CDR3 bases are TGTGCCAGCTCACCTCTGACAGGGGGCGAAGCAACTAATGAAAAACTGTTTTTT. Residues: CASSPLTGGEATNEKLFF. The variable domain in full, completed from reference TRBV18 and TRBJ1-4, reads NAGVMQNPRHLVRRRGQEARLRCSPMKGHSHVYWYRQLPEEGLKFMVYLQKENIIDESGMPKERFSAEFPKEGPSILRIQQVVRGDSAAYFCASSPLTGGEATNEKLFFGSGTQLSVL.